This TCR beta chain was sequenced for a study of blood T cell repertoires in COVID-19. Study-wide background: Nucleic acid was either cDNA or gDNA, and it came from T cells, B-cell-depleted T cells, or PBMCs.

With 3 bases clipped from V and 1 base from J, the junction kept 4 bases outside the gene matches. This CDR3 has 15 amino acids. Germline values: CDR1 SGHAT, CDR2 FQDESV (reference sequence). TCRdb's table, derived via immunoSEQ multiplex PCR, lists solely in-frame clones and lacks some. The profile covers tens of thousands of clones, with roughly 84% appearing a single time and about 14% taken by the ten largest. Sequencing was carried out using peripheral blood. The rearrangement links TRBV11-1 to TRBJ1-1, with 8 bases that match TRBD1. The TCR originated in a man aged 45-65 years with active or convalescent COVID-19. In DNA, the CDR3 is TGTGCCAGCAGCTTCCCTCAGGGGGCGAACACTGAAGCTTTCTTT. It specifies CASSFPQGANTEAFF.